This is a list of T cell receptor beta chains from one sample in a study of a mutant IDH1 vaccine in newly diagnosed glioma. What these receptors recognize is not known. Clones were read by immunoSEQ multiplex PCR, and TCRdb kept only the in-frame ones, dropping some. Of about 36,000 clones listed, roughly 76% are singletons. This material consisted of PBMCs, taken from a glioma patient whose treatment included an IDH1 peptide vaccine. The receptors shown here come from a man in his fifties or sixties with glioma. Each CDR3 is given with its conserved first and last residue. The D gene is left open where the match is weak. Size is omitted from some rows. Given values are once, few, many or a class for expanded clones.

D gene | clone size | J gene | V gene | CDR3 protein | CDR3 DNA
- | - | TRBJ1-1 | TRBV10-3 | CATSQGMNTEAFF | TGTGCCACCTCTCAGGGGATGAACACTGAAGCTTTCTTT
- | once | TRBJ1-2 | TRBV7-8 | CASSLVGAGNYGYTF | TGTGCCAGCAGCTTAGTTGGGGCAGGGAACTATGGCTACACCTTC
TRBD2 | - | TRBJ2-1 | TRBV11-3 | CASSPRTSGHYNEQFF | TGTGCCAGCAGCCCCAGGACTAGCGGCCACTACAATGAGCAGTTCTTC
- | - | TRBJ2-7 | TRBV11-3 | CASSRQIGLFRDVSYEQYF | TGTGCCAGCAGCCGTCAGATTGGGCTCTTCCGGGACGTTTCCTACGAGCAGTACTTC
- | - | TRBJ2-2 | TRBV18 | CASSPRPHRDTGELFF | TGTGCCAGCTCACCACGGCCCCATCGCGACACCGGGGAGCTGTTTTTT
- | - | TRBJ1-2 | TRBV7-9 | CASSLPGTLSYGYTF | TGTGCCAGCAGCTTACCAGGGACTCTCTCCTATGGCTACACCTTC
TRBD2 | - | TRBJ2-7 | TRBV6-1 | CASSEAGGKDEQYF | TGTGCCAGCAGTGAAGCGGGAGGGAAGGACGAGCAGTACTTC
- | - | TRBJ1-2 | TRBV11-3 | CASSFSPQGEGYTF | TGTGCCAGCAGCTTCTCCCCGCAGGGAGAGGGCTACACCTTC
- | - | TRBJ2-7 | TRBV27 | CASSPRGGAGEQYF | TGTGCCAGCAGTCCCCGTGGGGGGGCAGGCGAGCAGTACTTC
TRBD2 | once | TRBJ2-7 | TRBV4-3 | CASSPSLAGSYEQYF | TGCGCCAGCAGCCCCAGCCTAGCGGGATCCTACGAGCAGTACTTC
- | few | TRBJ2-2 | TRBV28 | CASLGPNTGELFF | TGTGCCAGCCTGGGACCGAACACCGGGGAGCTGTTTTTT
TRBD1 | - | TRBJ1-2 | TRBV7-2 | CASSWGQGVNYGYTF | TGTGCCAGCAGCTGGGGCCAGGGGGTCAACTATGGCTACACCTTC
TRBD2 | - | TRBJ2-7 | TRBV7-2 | CASSLRRGVQYF | TGTGCCAGCAGCTTACGACGGGGGGTGCAGTACTTC
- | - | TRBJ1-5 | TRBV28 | CASSFAGARPQHF | TGTGCCAGCAGTTTCGCAGGGGCTCGGCCCCAGCATTTT
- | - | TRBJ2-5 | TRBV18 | CASSPGQGLKIQETQYF | TGTGCCAGCTCACCGGGGCAGGGCCTAAAGATCCAAGAGACCCAGTACTTC
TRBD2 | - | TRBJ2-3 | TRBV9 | CASSPRRGITDTQYF | TGTGCCAGCTCACCCCGGCGGGGGATAACAGATACGCAGTATTTT
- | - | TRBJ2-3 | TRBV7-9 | CASSLAGQGTDTQYF | TGTGCCAGCAGCTTAGCTGGGCAGGGCACAGATACGCAGTATTTT
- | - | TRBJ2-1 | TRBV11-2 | CASSLEVAGEQFF | TGTGCCAGCAGCTTAGAAGTCGCCGGTGAGCAGTTCTTC
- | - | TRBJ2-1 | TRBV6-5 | CASRTSFVGEQFF | TGTGCCAGCAGGACTAGTTTTGTGGGTGAGCAGTTCTTC
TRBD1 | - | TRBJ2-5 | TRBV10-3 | CAIRGQGDQETQYF | TGTGCCATCAGGGGACAGGGAGACCAAGAGACCCAGTACTTC
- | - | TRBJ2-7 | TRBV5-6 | CASSPWTAGINEQYF | TGTGCCAGCAGCCCATGGACGGCCGGAATCAACGAGCAGTACTTC
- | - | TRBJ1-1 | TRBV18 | CASSPKTTVTEAFF | TGTGCCAGCTCACCTAAGACGACCGTAACTGAAGCTTTCTTT
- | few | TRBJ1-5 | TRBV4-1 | CASSQTRTEQFQPQHF | TGCGCCAGCAGCCAAACCCGGACAGAGCAATTTCAGCCCCAGCATTTT
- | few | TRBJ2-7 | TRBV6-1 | CASSEVRWEVYYEQYF | TGTGCCAGCAGTGAAGTGAGATGGGAGGTATACTACGAGCAGTACTTC
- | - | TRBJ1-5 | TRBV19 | CASSIRGAPGQPQHF | TGTGCCAGTAGTATTCGGGGGGCGCCGGGTCAGCCCCAGCATTTT
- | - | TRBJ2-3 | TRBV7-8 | CASSLEGGTDTQYF | TGTGCCAGCAGCTTAGAGGGTGGCACAGATACGCAGTATTTT
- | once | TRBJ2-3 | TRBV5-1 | CASSLERSDTDTQYF | TGCGCCAGCAGCTTGGAACGTAGCGACACAGATACGCAGTATTTT
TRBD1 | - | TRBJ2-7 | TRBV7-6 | CASSLDPPDRIHEQYF | TGTGCCAGCAGCTTAGACCCACCGGACAGGATCCACGAGCAGTACTTC
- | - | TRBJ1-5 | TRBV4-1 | CASSQEPVKQPQHF | TGCGCCAGCAGCCAAGAACCAGTGAAGCAGCCCCAGCATTTT
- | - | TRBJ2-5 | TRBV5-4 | CASSPGVYQETQYF | TGTGCCAGCAGCCCAGGGGTTTACCAAGAGACCCAGTACTTC
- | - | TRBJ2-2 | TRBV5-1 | CASSLGRGHTGELFF | TGCGCCAGCAGCTTGGGGAGGGGGCACACCGGGGAGCTGTTTTTT
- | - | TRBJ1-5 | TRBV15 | CATSRAPAFDQPQHF | TGTGCCACCAGCAGGGCCCCGGCGTTCGATCAGCCCCAGCATTTT
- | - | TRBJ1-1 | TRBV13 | CASTTQGNTEAFF | TGTGCCAGCACCACACAGGGGAACACTGAAGCTTTCTTT
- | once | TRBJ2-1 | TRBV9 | CASSTPGDYEQFF | TGTGCCAGCAGCACGCCGGGGGATTATGAGCAGTTCTTC
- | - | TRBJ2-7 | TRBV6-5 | CASSYSRGKISYEQYF | TGTGCCAGCAGTTACTCGAGGGGTAAGATCTCCTACGAGCAGTACTTC
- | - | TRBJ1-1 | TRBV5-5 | CASSALGGMGTEAFF | TGTGCCAGCTCCGCCCTCGGAGGTATGGGTACTGAAGCTTTCTTT
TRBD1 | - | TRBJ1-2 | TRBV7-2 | CASSPLGTGPPNYGYTF | TGTGCCAGCAGCCCCCTAGGGACAGGGCCCCCCAACTATGGCTACACCTTC
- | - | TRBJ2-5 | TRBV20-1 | CSASGETQYF | TGCAGTGCTAGTGGTGAGACCCAGTACTTC
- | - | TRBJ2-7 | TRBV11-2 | CASSADAGPYEQYF | TGTGCCAGCAGCGCAGACGCAGGGCCCTACGAGCAGTACTTC
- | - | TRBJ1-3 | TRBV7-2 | CASSRDRNTIYF | TGTGCCAGCAGCAGGGATAGAAACACCATATATTTT
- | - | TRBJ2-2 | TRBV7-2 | CASSLSYWRNKNTGELFF | TGTGCCAGCAGCTTATCGTATTGGAGGAACAAGAACACCGGGGAGCTGTTTTTT
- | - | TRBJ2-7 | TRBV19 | CASSIGSVGAYEQYF | TGTGCCAGTAGTATAGGGTCAGTCGGGGCCTACGAGCAGTACTTC
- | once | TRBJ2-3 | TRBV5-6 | CASSPLLRGRGANTDTQYF | TGTGCCAGCAGCCCTCTTCTAAGGGGGCGGGGGGCTAACACAGATACGCAGTATTTT